This T cell receptor (beta chain) was identified in a study of CD8+ T cells in alopecia areata (dated by TCRdb to 2016 to 2019). With regard to the full study: The study used high-throughput TCRbeta sequencing to examine T cell clonal expansion in alopecia areata, in both the C3H/HeJ mouse model and human patients. On the human side, TCRbeta sequencing was run on scalp tissue and on sorted CD4+ and CD8+ peripheral blood T cells from healthy controls and from alopecia areata patients with either patchy or totalis/universalis disease. Scalp clonality was compared across normal scalp (n=4), patchy alopecia areata scalp (n=8), and alopecia totalis/universalis scalp (n=8). RNA was extracted with the PAXgene miRNA kit for fixed scalp, the miRNeasy kit for PBMCs, and the RNeasy kit for mouse skin. TCRbeta CDR3 regions were amplified by immunoSEQ multiplex PCR with 35 Vbeta forward and 13 Jbeta reverse primers.

Concerning this clone: Its cognate antigen has yet to be identified. Base-call qualities are not available, and no considerably larger clone is one nucleotide away.

What the work shows at the level of the full study, not this receptor alone: Compared with mice, TCR sequences shared between patients were less clear, possibly partly because of HLA diversity across the patient population. Resident alphabeta T cells in normal human skin are also sequenced, complicating scalp TCR repertoire analysis, unlike mouse skin dominated by gammadelta T cells. Higher clonality and more expanded CD8+ clones were observed in lesional scalp than in normal scalp, particularly in alopecia totalis/universalis, a finding suggestive of antigenic drive.

PBMCs were separated by density centrifugation and stained for CD3, CD4 and CD8, after which CD4+ and CD8+ T cells were sorted on a FACSAria. Scalp biopsies and blood samples were obtained from unaffected controls. The CDR3, cysteine through phenylalanine, is 14 amino acids long. Only the CDR3 DNA is retained, 42 bases long and in frame from the first base. From V the trimming removes 7 bases and from J it removes 8 bases, while the gene matches leave 5 bases of the junction unaccounted for. For CDR1 and CDR2, the germline V gene lists SQVTM and ANQGSEA. The library was generated by the immunoSEQ multiplex PCR assay. RNA was extracted from all samples and reverse transcribed into cDNA as template for TCR sequencing. SuperScript III was used for first-strand cDNA synthesis, primed with a 2:1 mix of oligo-dT and random hexamers. A synthetic immune receptor repertoire was used to assess amplification bias, and residual bias was removed computationally. Processing in the source paper ran as follows. Raw reads were preprocessed to remove errors, and CDR3 was defined by IMGT conventions from the conserved cysteine to phenylalanine. Clonality was calculated as 1 minus Shannon entropy normalized by log2 of the number of productive unique TCRs. Whether scalp clones were CD4 or CD8 was inferred by matching scalp TCRbeta sequences against CD4 and CD8 repertoires sorted from blood. In TCRdb, the immuneACCESS table is reduced to in-frame sequences with V and J assigned. These tables do not hold every clone; where another copy was compared, an unresolved V gene accounts for under half, and the others remain unexplained. From that table come the V and J calls and clone size; the DNA was used to work out D and trimming. This sample holds 120,000 to 150,000 clones; 62% were observed only once. Roughly a third of the sample rests with the top ten.

The chain uses TRBV29-1 and TRBJ2-1; 16 middle bases align to TRBD2. Source material: CD8+ T cells sorted from blood. The receptor was derived from a human donor in good health. Here is the DNA: TGCAGCGGGATGGGACTAGCGGGAGGGGATGAGCAGTTCTTC. This encodes CSGMGLAGGDEQFF.